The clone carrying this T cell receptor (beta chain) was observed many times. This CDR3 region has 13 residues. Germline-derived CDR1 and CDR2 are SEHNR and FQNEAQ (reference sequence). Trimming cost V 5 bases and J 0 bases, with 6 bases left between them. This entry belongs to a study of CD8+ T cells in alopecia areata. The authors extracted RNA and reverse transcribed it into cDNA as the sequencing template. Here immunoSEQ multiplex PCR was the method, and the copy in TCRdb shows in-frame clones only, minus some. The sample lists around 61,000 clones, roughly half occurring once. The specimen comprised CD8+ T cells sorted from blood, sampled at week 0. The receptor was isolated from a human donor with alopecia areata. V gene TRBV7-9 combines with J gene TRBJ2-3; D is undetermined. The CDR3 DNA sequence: TGTGCCAGCAGCACGACTAGCACAGATACGCAGTATTTT. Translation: CASSTTSTDTQYF.